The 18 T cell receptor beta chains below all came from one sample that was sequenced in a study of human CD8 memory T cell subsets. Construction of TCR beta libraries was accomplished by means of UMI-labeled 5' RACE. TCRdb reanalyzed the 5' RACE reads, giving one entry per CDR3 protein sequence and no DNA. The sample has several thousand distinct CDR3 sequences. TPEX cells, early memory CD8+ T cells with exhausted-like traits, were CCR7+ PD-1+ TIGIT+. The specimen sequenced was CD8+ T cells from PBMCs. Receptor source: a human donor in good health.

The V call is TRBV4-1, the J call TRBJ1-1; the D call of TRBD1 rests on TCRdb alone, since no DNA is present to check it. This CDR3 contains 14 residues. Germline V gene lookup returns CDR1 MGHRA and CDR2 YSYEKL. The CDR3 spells CASSHQGSNTEAFF.

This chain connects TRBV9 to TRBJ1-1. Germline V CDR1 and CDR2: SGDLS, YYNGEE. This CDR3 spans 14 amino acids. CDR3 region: CASSVAGTNTEAFF. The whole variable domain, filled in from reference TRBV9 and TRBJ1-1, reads DSGVTQTPKHLITATGQRVTLRCSPRSGDLSVYWYQQSLDQGLQFLIQYYNGEERAKGNILERFSAQQFPDLHSELNLSSLELGDSALYFCASSVAGTNTEAFFGQGTRLTVV.

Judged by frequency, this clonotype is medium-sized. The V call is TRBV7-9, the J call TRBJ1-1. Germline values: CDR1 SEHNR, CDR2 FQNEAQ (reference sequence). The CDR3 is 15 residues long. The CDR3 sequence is CASSHIDRGNTEAFF.

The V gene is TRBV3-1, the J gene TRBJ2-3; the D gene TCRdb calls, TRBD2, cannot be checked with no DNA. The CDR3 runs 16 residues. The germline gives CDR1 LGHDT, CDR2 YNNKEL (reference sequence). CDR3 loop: CASSPLRALGTDTQYF.

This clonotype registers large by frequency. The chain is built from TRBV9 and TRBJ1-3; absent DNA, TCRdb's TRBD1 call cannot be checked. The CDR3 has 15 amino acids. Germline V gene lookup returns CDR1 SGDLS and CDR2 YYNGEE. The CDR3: CASSAQKGSGNTIYF.

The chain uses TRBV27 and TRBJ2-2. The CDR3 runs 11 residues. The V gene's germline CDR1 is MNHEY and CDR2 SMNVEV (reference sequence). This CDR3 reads CASSFTGELFF.

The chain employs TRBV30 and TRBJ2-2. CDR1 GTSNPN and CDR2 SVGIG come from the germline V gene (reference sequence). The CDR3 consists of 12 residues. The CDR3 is CAWSGVSGELFF.

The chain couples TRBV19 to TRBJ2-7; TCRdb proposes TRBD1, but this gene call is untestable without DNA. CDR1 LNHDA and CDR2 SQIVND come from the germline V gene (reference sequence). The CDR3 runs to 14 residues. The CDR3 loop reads CATRSRDGYYEQYF.

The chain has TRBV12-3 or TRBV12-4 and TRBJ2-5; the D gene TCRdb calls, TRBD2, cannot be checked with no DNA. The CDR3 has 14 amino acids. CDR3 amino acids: CASSSLAAKETQYF.

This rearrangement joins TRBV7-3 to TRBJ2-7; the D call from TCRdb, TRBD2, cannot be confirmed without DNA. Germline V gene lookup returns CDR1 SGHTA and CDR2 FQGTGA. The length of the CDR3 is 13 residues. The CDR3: CASSTRPGLEQYF.

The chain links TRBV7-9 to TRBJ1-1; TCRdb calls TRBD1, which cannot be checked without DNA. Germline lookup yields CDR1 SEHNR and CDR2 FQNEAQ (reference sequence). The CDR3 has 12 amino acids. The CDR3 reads CAITTGSAEAFF.

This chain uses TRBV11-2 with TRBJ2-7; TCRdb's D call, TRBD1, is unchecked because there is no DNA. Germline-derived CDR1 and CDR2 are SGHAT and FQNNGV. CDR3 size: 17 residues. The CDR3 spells CASSLDFGTGPGYEQYF.

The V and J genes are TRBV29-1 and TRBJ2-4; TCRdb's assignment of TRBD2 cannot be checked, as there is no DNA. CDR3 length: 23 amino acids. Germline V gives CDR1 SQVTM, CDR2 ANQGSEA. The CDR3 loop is CSPWDRRTPPTSGRALAKNIQYF.

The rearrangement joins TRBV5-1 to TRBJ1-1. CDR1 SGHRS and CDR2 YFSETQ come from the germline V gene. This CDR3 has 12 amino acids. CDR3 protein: CASSSAGTEAFF.

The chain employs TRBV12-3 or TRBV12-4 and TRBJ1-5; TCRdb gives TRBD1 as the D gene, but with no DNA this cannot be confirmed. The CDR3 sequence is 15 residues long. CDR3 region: CASSNQGGFNQPQHF.

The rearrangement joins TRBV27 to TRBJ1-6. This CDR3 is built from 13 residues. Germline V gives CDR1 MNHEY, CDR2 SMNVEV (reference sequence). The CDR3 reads CASSLDGFSPLHF.

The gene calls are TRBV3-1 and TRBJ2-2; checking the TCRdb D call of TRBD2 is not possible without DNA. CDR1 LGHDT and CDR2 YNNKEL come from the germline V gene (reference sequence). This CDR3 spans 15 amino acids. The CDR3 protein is CASSRTLSGTGELFF.

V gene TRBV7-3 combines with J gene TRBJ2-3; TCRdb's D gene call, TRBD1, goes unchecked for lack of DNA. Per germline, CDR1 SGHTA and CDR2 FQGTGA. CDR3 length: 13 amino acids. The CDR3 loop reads CASSLWGRDTQYF.